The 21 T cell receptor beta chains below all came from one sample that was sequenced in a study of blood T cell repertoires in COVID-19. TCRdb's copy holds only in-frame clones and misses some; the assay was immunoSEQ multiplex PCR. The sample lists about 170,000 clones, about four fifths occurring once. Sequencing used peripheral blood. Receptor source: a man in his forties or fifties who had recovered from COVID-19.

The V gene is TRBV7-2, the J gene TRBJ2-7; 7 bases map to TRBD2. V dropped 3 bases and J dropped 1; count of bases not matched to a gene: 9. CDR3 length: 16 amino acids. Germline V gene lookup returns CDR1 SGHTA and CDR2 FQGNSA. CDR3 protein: CASSFGVGRESYEQYF. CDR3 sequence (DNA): TGTGCCAGCAGCTTTGGGGTTGGGCGGGAGTCCTACGAGCAGTACTTC.

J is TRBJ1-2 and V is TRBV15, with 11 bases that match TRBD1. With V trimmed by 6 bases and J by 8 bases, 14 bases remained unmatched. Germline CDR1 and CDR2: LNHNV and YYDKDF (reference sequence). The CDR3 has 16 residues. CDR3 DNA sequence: TGTGCCACCAGGATAAGTAGGGACAGGGGGTACCGCGGCTACACCTTC. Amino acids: CATRISRDRGYRGYTF.

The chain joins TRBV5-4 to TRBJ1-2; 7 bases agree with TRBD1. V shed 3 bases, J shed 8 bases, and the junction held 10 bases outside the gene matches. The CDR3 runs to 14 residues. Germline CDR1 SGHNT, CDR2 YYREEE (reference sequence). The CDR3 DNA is TGTGCCAGCAGCTCCGTGACAGGGATGGGCGGCTACACCTTC. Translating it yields CASSSVTGMGGYTF.

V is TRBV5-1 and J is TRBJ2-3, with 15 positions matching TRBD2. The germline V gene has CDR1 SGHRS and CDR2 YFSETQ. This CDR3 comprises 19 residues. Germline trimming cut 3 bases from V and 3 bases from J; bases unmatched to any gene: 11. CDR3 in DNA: TGCGCCAGCAGCTCATCCCGACGGACTAGCGGGAGGGGAACAGATACGCAGTATTTT. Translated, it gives CASSSSRRTSGRGTDTQYF.

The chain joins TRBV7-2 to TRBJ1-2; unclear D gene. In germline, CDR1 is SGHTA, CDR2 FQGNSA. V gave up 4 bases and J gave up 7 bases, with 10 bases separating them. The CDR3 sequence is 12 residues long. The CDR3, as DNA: TGTGCCAGCAGCTCCTCTTCGGGTGGCTACACCTTC. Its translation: CASSSSSGGYTF.

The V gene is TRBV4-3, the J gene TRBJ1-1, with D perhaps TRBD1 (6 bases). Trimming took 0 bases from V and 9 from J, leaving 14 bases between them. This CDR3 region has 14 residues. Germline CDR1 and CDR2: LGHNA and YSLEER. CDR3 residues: CASSQDLGTRQAFF. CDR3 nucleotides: TGCGCCAGCAGCCAAGATCTCGGGACAAGGCAAGCTTTCTTT.

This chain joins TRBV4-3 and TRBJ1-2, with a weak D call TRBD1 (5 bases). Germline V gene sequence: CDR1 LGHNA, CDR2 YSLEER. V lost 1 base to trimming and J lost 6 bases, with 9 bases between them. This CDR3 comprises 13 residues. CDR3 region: CASSQAQGNGYTF. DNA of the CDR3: TGCGCCAGCAGCCAAGCGCAGGGAAATGGCTACACCTTC.

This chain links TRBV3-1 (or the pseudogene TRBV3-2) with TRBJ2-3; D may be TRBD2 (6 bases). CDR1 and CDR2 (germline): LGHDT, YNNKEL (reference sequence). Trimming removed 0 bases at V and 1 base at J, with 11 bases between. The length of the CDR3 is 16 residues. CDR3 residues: CASSQDPPGGTDTQYF. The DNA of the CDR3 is TGTGCCAGCAGCCAAGACCCTCCGGGGGGCACAGATACGCAGTATTTT.

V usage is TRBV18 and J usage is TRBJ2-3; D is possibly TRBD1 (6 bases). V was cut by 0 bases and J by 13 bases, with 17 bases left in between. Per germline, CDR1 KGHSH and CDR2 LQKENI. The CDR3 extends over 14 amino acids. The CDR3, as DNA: TGTGCCAGCTCACCACCCGGCCCGGGGCCAGGGGAGTATTTT. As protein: CASSPPGPGPGEYF.

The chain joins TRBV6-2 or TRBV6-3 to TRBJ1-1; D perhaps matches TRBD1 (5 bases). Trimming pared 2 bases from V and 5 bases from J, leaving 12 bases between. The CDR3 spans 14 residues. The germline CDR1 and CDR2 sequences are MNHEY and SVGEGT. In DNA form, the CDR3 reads TGTGCCAGCAGTTACCGGGGGGGAGATACTGAAGCTTTCTTT. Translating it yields CASSYRGGDTEAFF.

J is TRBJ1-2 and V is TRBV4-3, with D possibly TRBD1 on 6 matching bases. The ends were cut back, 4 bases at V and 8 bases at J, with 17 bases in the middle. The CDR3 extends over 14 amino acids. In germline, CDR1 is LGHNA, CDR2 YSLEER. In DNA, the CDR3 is TGCGCCAGCAGCCGGTTAGGGGGAATGGACGGCTACACCTTC. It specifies CASSRLGGMDGYTF.

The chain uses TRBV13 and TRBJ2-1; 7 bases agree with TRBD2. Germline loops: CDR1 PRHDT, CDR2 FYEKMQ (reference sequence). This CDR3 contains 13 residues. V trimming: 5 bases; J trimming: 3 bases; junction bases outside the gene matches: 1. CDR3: CASSQRDYNEQFF. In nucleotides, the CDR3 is TGTGCCAGCAGCCAGCGGGACTACAATGAGCAGTTCTTC.

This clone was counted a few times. The CDR3 nucleotides read TGTGCCACCGCAACAGGAATACAAGAGACCCAGTACTTC. Its translation: CATATGIQETQYF. J is TRBJ2-5 and V is TRBV2; perhaps TRBD1 as D (5 bases). Per germline, CDR1 SNHLY and CDR2 FYNNEI. V was clipped by 10 bases and J by 2 bases, with 14 bases between them. The CDR3 runs to 13 residues.

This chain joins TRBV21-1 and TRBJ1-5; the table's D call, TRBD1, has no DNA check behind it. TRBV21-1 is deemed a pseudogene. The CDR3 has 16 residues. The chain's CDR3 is CASSKSAGDSNQPQHF. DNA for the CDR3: TGTGCCAGCAGCAAAAGTGCAGGGGATAGCAATCAGCCCCAGCATTTT.

The CDR3 loop reads CASSFQQRNNSPLHF. Written as DNA, the CDR3 is TGTGCCAGCAGTTTTCAACAAAGAAATAATTCACCCCTCCACTTT. This sequence joins TRBV6-2 or TRBV6-3 and TRBJ1-6; the D is unclear. Germline V lookup: CDR1 MNHEY, CDR2 SVGEGT. V lost 4 bases and J lost 5, with 12 bases in between. This CDR3 region has 15 residues.

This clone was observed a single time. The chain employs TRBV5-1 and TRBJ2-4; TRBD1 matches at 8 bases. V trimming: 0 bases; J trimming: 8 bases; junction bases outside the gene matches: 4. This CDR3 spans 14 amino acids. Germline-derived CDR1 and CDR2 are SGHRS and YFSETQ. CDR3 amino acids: CASSLVDRADIQYF. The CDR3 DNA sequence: TGCGCCAGCAGCTTGGTGGACAGGGCAGACATTCAGTACTTC.

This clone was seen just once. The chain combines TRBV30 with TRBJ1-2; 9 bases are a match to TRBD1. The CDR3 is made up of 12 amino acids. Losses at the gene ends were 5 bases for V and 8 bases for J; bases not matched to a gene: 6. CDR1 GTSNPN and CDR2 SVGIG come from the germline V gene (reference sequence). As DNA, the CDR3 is TGTGCCTGGGCCGGGGGGACAGGGGGCTACACCTTC. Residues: CAWAGGTGGYTF.

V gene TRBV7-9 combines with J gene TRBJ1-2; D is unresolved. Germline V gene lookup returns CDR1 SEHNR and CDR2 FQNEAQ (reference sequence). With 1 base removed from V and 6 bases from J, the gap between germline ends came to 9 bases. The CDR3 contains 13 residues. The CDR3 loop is CASSLGWEDGYTF. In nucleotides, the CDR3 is TGTGCCAGCAGCTTAGGCTGGGAGGATGGCTACACCTTC. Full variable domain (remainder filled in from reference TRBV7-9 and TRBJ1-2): DTGVSQNPRHKITKRGQNVTFRCDPISEHNRLYWYRQTLGQGPEFLTYFQNEAQLEKSRLLSDRFSAERPKGSFSTLEIQRTEQGDSAMYLCASSLGWEDGYTFGSGTRLTVV.

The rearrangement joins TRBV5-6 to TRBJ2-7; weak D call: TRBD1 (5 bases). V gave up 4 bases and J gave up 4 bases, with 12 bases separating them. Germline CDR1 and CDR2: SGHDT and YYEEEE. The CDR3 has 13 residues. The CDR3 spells CASSRPQVYEQYF. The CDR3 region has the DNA TGTGCCAGCAGCCGACCACAGGTGTACGAGCAGTACTTC.

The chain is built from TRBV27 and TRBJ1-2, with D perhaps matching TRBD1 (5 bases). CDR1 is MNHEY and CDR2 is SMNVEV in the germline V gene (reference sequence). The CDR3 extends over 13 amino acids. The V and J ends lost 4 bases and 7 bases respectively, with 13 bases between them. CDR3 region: CASSSTQVAGYTF. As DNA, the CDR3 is TGTGCCAGCAGTTCCACACAGGTTGCTGGCTACACCTTC.

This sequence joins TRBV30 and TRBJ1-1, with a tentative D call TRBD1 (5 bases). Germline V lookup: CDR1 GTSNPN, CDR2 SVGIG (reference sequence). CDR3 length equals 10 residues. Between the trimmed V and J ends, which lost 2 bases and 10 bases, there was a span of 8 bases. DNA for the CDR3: TGTGCCTGGAGTCCGGGGGGAGCTTTCTTT. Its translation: CAWSPGGAFF.